This TCR beta chain is drawn from a study of spatial heterogeneity in lung cancer. MiXCR was run by TCRdb on the 5' RACE reads, yielding one entry per CDR3 protein. The sample lists about 92,000 distinct CDR3 sequences, over 9.5% occurring once. The germline V gene encodes CDR1 SGHRS and CDR2 YFSETQ. The length of the CDR3 is 15 residues. With V trimmed by 4 bases and J by 1 base, 7 bases remained unmatched. Time point denoted: sample taken at primary tumor resection. Whole RNA was taken from tumor, nontumor lung or frozen PBMC; it was then sequenced unsorted. This clonotype was counted ten times or more.

This clonotype was obtained from a male donor with early-stage non-small cell lung cancer. The gene calls are TRBV5-1 and TRBJ2-7; 8 positions agree with TRBD2. The source material was PBMCs, sampled at surgery. The DNA of the CDR3 is TGCGCCAGCAGCCCAAGTAGCGGGGCTTCCTACGAGCAGTACTTC. As protein: CASSPSSGASYEQYF.